These T cell receptor beta chains were read from a single sample in a study of T cells in Graves' hyperthyroidism and ophthalmopathy. TCRdb reanalysed the multiplex PCR reads using MiXCR and keeps one entry per CDR3 protein. Among approximately 710,000 distinct CDR3 sequences listed, 15% to 20% were seen once. Sample: blood. The receptors here all came from a middle-aged man with Graves' hyperthyroidism. CDR3s include the opening cysteine and the closing phenylalanine or tryptophan. Fields, in order: V gene, D gene, CDR3 length, clone size, J gene, CDR3 protein, CDR3 DNA. A D gene is named only where the DNA matches it firmly. Clone size is stated in some rows and not others, as once, few, many or a class when expanded.

v_call: TRBV12-3/TRBV12-4
d_call: TRBD1
cdr3_length: 12
clone_size: many
j_call: TRBJ2-7
cdr3_aa: CASSGDRAGEYF
cdr3_nt: TGTGCCAGCAGTGGGGACAGGGCAGGGGAGTACTTC

v_call: TRBV3-1
d_call: .
cdr3_length: 16
clone_size: many
j_call: TRBJ2-5
cdr3_aa: CASSLPNKGWQETQYF
cdr3_nt: TGTGCCAGCAGCCTACCAAACAAGGGATGGCAAGAGACCCAGTACTTC

v_call: TRBV5-1
d_call: .
cdr3_length: 13
clone_size: .
j_call: TRBJ2-1
cdr3_aa: CASSFYLRNEQFF
cdr3_nt: TGCGCCAGCAGCTTCTACCTCCGCAATGAGCAGTTCTTC

v_call: TRBV7-9
d_call: TRBD1
cdr3_length: 15
clone_size: .
j_call: TRBJ1-1
cdr3_aa: CASSLELGGRTEAFF
cdr3_nt: TGTGCCAGCAGCTTAGAGTTAGGGGGCCGAACTGAAGCTTTCTTT

v_call: TRBV4-3
d_call: TRBD1
cdr3_length: 16
clone_size: .
j_call: TRBJ2-2
cdr3_aa: CASSPGTASTQGELFF
cdr3_nt: TGCGCCAGCAGCCCCGGGACAGCTAGTACCCAGGGGGAGCTGTTTTTT

v_call: TRBV20-1
d_call: .
cdr3_length: 15
clone_size: many
j_call: TRBJ2-1
cdr3_aa: CSALASARSYNEQFF
cdr3_nt: TGCAGTGCTTTGGCTAGCGCCAGGTCCTACAATGAGCAGTTCTTC

v_call: TRBV7-2
d_call: .
cdr3_length: 15
clone_size: .
j_call: TRBJ1-4
cdr3_aa: CASSLTVRTGEKLFF
cdr3_nt: TGTGCCAGCAGCTTAACCGTCCGGACCGGGGAAAAACTGTTTTTT

v_call: TRBV9
d_call: TRBD2
cdr3_length: 19
clone_size: .
j_call: TRBJ2-1
cdr3_aa: CASSVGGLAGGGWRDEQFF
cdr3_nt: TGTGCCAGCAGCGTAGGGGGCCTAGCGGGAGGAGGATGGAGGGATGAGCAGTTCTTC

v_call: TRBV20-1
d_call: .
cdr3_length: 14
clone_size: .
j_call: TRBJ2-7
cdr3_aa: CSARDFGGVGEQYF
cdr3_nt: TGCAGTGCTAGAGATTTCGGGGGTGTGGGAGAGCAGTACTTC

v_call: TRBV19
d_call: .
cdr3_length: 15
clone_size: .
j_call: TRBJ1-5
cdr3_aa: CASSIEQGILQPQHF
cdr3_nt: TGTGCCAGTAGTATAGAGCAGGGGATCCTTCAGCCCCAGCATTTT

v_call: TRBV28
d_call: .
cdr3_length: 13
clone_size: .
j_call: TRBJ2-7
cdr3_aa: CASRPDGTYEQYF
cdr3_nt: TGTGCCAGCAGGCCGGACGGGACCTACGAGCAGTACTTC

v_call: TRBV12-3/TRBV12-4
d_call: .
cdr3_length: 14
clone_size: few
j_call: TRBJ1-3
cdr3_aa: CASSFDRTGNTIYF
cdr3_nt: TGTGCCAGCAGTTTCGACAGGACTGGAAACACCATATATTTT

v_call: TRBV4-1
d_call: .
cdr3_length: 14
clone_size: once
j_call: TRBJ1-2
cdr3_aa: CASSQEGGLGGYTF
cdr3_nt: TGCGCCAGCAGCCAAGAGGGGGGCCTTGGTGGCTACACCTTC

v_call: TRBV19
d_call: TRBD1
cdr3_length: 14
clone_size: .
j_call: TRBJ1-2
cdr3_aa: CASSPSTGNYGYTF
cdr3_nt: TGTGCCAGTAGTCCCTCGACAGGGAACTATGGCTACACCTTC

v_call: TRBV14
d_call: TRBD1
cdr3_length: 12
clone_size: .
j_call: TRBJ1-1
cdr3_aa: CASSLLDRDAFF
cdr3_nt: TGTGCCAGCAGCCTACTGGACAGGGACGCTTTCTTT

v_call: TRBV9
d_call: .
cdr3_length: 16
clone_size: .
j_call: TRBJ2-1
cdr3_aa: CASSLTWGRGVNEQFF
cdr3_nt: TGTGCCAGCAGCTTAACGTGGGGGCGGGGTGTAAATGAGCAGTTCTTC

v_call: TRBV2
d_call: TRBD2
cdr3_length: 14
clone_size: many
j_call: TRBJ2-1
cdr3_aa: CASSGTSGRLEQFF
cdr3_nt: TGTGCCAGCAGTGGGACTAGCGGGAGGCTTGAGCAGTTCTTC

v_call: TRBV5-6
d_call: .
cdr3_length: 17
clone_size: many
j_call: TRBJ2-2
cdr3_aa: CASSWGRATSVTGELFF
cdr3_nt: TGTGCCAGCAGCTGGGGCAGGGCGACCTCCGTTACCGGGGAGCTGTTTTTT

v_call: TRBV2
d_call: TRBD2
cdr3_length: 12
clone_size: many
j_call: TRBJ2-5
cdr3_aa: CASRRTSWTQYF
cdr3_nt: TGTGCCAGCAGACGGACTAGTTGGACCCAGTACTTC

v_call: TRBV6-2/TRBV6-3
d_call: TRBD2
cdr3_length: 17
clone_size: .
j_call: TRBJ2-5
cdr3_aa: CASSHLRVAGEVETQYF
cdr3_nt: TGTGCCAGCAGTCACCTTCGAGTAGCGGGAGAAGTAGAGACCCAGTACTTC

v_call: TRBV7-9
d_call: .
cdr3_length: 14
clone_size: .
j_call: TRBJ2-3
cdr3_aa: CASSTRGGADTQYF
cdr3_nt: TGTGCCAGCAGCACCAGGGGGGGCGCAGATACGCAGTATTTT

v_call: TRBV2
d_call: TRBD2
cdr3_length: 16
clone_size: few
j_call: TRBJ2-1
cdr3_aa: CASTGPPAGADNEQFF
cdr3_nt: TGTGCCAGCACCGGCCCCCCAGCGGGGGCAGACAATGAGCAGTTCTTC

v_call: TRBV28
d_call: .
cdr3_length: 14
clone_size: many
j_call: TRBJ1-1
cdr3_aa: CASSPRRTNTEAFF
cdr3_nt: TGTGCCAGCAGTCCACGGCGGACGAACACTGAAGCTTTCTTT

v_call: TRBV24-1
d_call: .
cdr3_length: 16
clone_size: many
j_call: TRBJ2-5
cdr3_aa: CATSAQTRGRGETQYF
cdr3_nt: TGTGCCACCAGTGCCCAGACTAGAGGAAGGGGAGAGACCCAGTACTTC

v_call: TRBV7-2
d_call: TRBD2
cdr3_length: 16
clone_size: many
j_call: TRBJ2-3
cdr3_aa: CASSLSSGRPIDTQYF
cdr3_nt: TGTGCCAGCAGCTTATCTAGCGGGAGGCCCATAGATACGCAGTATTTT

v_call: TRBV20-1
d_call: TRBD2
cdr3_length: 16
clone_size: .
j_call: TRBJ2-3
cdr3_aa: CSAKTGTSRITDTQYF
cdr3_nt: TGCAGTGCTAAAACCGGGACTAGCCGAATCACAGATACGCAGTATTTT

v_call: TRBV20-1
d_call: TRBD1
cdr3_length: 18
clone_size: .
j_call: TRBJ1-5
cdr3_aa: CSARGVPGQGIFDQPQHF
cdr3_nt: TGCAGTGCTAGAGGCGTTCCAGGACAGGGGATTTTCGACCAGCCCCAGCATTTT

v_call: TRBV6-5
d_call: TRBD2
cdr3_length: 15
clone_size: many
j_call: TRBJ2-7
cdr3_aa: CASSYSPAGGSEQYF
cdr3_nt: TGTGCCAGCAGTTACTCCCCAGCGGGAGGCTCCGAGCAGTACTTC

v_call: TRBV28
d_call: TRBD2
cdr3_length: 16
clone_size: many
j_call: TRBJ2-2
cdr3_aa: CASSFVGGVNTGELFF
cdr3_nt: TGTGCCAGCAGTTTCGTGGGGGGGGTAAACACCGGGGAGCTGTTTTTT

v_call: TRBV20-1
d_call: .
cdr3_length: 13
clone_size: .
j_call: TRBJ2-7
cdr3_aa: CSAHHEMTYEQYF
cdr3_nt: TGCAGTGCTCACCACGAAATGACCTACGAGCAGTACTTC

v_call: TRBV20-1
d_call: TRBD2
cdr3_length: 16
clone_size: .
j_call: TRBJ2-4
cdr3_aa: CSASPHSGEALNIQYF
cdr3_nt: TGCAGTGCTAGTCCTCACAGCGGGGAGGCTTTGAACATTCAGTACTTC

v_call: TRBV12-3/TRBV12-4
d_call: TRBD1
cdr3_length: 15
clone_size: many
j_call: TRBJ1-5
cdr3_aa: CASRKGTGGWQPQHF
cdr3_nt: TGTGCCAGCAGAAAGGGGACAGGGGGATGGCAGCCCCAGCATTTT

v_call: TRBV7-2
d_call: .
cdr3_length: 14
clone_size: .
j_call: TRBJ2-3
cdr3_aa: CASSLAMPGDTQYF
cdr3_nt: TGTGCCAGCAGCCTCGCCATGCCCGGAGATACGCAGTATTTT

v_call: TRBV28
d_call: TRBD1
cdr3_length: 13
clone_size: many
j_call: TRBJ1-4
cdr3_aa: CAIPDRGDEKLFF
cdr3_nt: TGTGCCATACCGGACAGGGGGGATGAAAAACTGTTTTTT

v_call: TRBV7-9
d_call: TRBD2
cdr3_length: 14
clone_size: .
j_call: TRBJ2-3
cdr3_aa: CASSIGVAGGTQYF
cdr3_nt: TGTGCCAGCAGCATAGGGGTAGCGGGAGGTACGCAGTATTTT

v_call: TRBV6-1
d_call: .
cdr3_length: 13
clone_size: many
j_call: TRBJ1-1
cdr3_aa: CASSPGGPTEAFF
cdr3_nt: TGTGCCAGCAGCCCCGGGGGACCCACTGAAGCTTTCTTT

v_call: TRBV5-1
d_call: .
cdr3_length: 16
clone_size: many
j_call: TRBJ2-3
cdr3_aa: CASSLGQAISTDTQYF
cdr3_nt: TGCGCCAGCAGCTTGGGACAGGCGATTAGCACAGATACGCAGTATTTT

v_call: TRBV20-1
d_call: TRBD1
cdr3_length: 15
clone_size: .
j_call: TRBJ1-5
cdr3_aa: CSASPRTGSNQPQHF
cdr3_nt: TGCAGTGCTAGCCCCCGGACAGGGAGCAATCAGCCCCAGCATTTT

v_call: TRBV28
d_call: TRBD2
cdr3_length: 17
clone_size: many
j_call: TRBJ2-2
cdr3_aa: CASSLLAGGRGTGELFF
cdr3_nt: TGTGCCAGCAGTTTGTTAGCGGGAGGACGTGGCACCGGGGAGCTGTTTTTT

v_call: TRBV13
d_call: .
cdr3_length: 15
clone_size: many
j_call: TRBJ2-7
cdr3_aa: CASSLRGSGSYEQYF
cdr3_nt: TGTGCCAGCAGCTTAAGAGGATCAGGCTCCTACGAGCAGTACTTC

v_call: TRBV29-1
d_call: .
cdr3_length: 13
clone_size: .
j_call: TRBJ2-1
cdr3_aa: CSVETGHDNEQFF
cdr3_nt: TGCAGCGTTGAAACCGGGCACGACAATGAGCAGTTCTTC

v_call: TRBV20-1
d_call: TRBD1
cdr3_length: 14
clone_size: many
j_call: TRBJ1-1
cdr3_aa: CSARRYRGRTEAFF
cdr3_nt: TGCAGTGCTAGAAGGTACAGGGGGCGTACTGAAGCTTTCTTT

v_call: TRBV6-2/TRBV6-3
d_call: TRBD2
cdr3_length: 13
clone_size: many
j_call: TRBJ2-7
cdr3_aa: CATLAVRAYEQYF
cdr3_nt: TGTGCCACTCTAGCGGTGCGAGCCTACGAGCAGTACTTC

v_call: TRBV3-1
d_call: TRBD2
cdr3_length: 17
clone_size: few
j_call: TRBJ2-1
cdr3_aa: CASSQDPGLADNNEQFF
cdr3_nt: TGTGCCAGCAGCCAAGATCCGGGACTAGCGGACAACAATGAGCAGTTCTTC

v_call: TRBV12-3/TRBV12-4
d_call: TRBD2
cdr3_length: 17
clone_size: many
j_call: TRBJ2-3
cdr3_aa: CASSLRGSGIGADTQYF
cdr3_nt: TGTGCCAGCAGTTTAAGGGGTAGCGGGATAGGGGCAGATACGCAGTATTTT

v_call: TRBV7-2
d_call: TRBD1
cdr3_length: 17
clone_size: .
j_call: TRBJ2-6
cdr3_aa: CASSVTGGVLGANVLTF
cdr3_nt: TGTGCCAGCAGCGTGACAGGGGGGGTTCTTGGGGCCAACGTCCTGACTTTC

v_call: TRBV19
d_call: .
cdr3_length: 14
clone_size: few
j_call: TRBJ2-5
cdr3_aa: CASSPWDIQETQYF
cdr3_nt: TGTGCCAGTAGTCCCTGGGACATCCAAGAGACCCAGTACTTC

v_call: TRBV6-1
d_call: .
cdr3_length: 15
clone_size: .
j_call: TRBJ2-2
cdr3_aa: CASSEAGRVAGELFF
cdr3_nt: TGTGCCAGCAGTGAAGCGGGCAGGGTGGCCGGGGAGCTGTTTTTT

v_call: TRBV19
d_call: .
cdr3_length: 13
clone_size: few
j_call: TRBJ2-7
cdr3_aa: CASSMGLSYEQYF
cdr3_nt: TGTGCCAGTAGTATGGGACTTTCCTACGAGCAGTACTTC

v_call: TRBV14
d_call: .
cdr3_length: 18
clone_size: few
j_call: TRBJ2-3
cdr3_aa: CASSQEGRMWGATDTQYF
cdr3_nt: TGTGCCAGCAGCCAAGAAGGCCGGATGTGGGGAGCCACAGATACGCAGTATTTT

v_call: TRBV30
d_call: TRBD2
cdr3_length: 15
clone_size: .
j_call: TRBJ2-1
cdr3_aa: CAWSVQTSGRDEQFF
cdr3_nt: TGTGCCTGGAGTGTACAGACTAGCGGGAGGGATGAGCAGTTCTTC